Described below is a single T cell receptor beta chain sequence and its context. What it binds is not known. The data were taken from a study of cytomegalovirus exposure and HLA in healthy donors. On the study more broadly: About 200 million T cells yielded 90 million to 130 million unique TCR beta sequences, as an earlier analysis found.

13 Jbeta primers and 60 Vbeta primers were used for the PCR. Measured with immunoSEQ multiplex PCR; TCRdb has only the in-frame clones, and not every one. Of 120,000 or so clones in the sample, 15% to 20% were seen once. The V end was cut by 4 bases, the J end by 8 bases, with 16 bases between. CDR3 size: 14 residues. CDR1 and CDR2 (germline): SGHDN, FVKESK. Whole-study findings and limits: Certain indistinguishable V segments, among them TRBV6-2 and TRBV6-3, were excluded. Earlier analysis found most TCR beta V segments productive about 87% or about 30% of the time.

The sequenced sample consisted of PBMCs. The chain joins TRBV14 to TRBJ2-3; D is possibly TRBD2 (6 bases). This TCR derives from a female donor in good health and CMV-seropositive. CDR3 region: CASSLYGGGATQYF. The CDR3 DNA is TGTGCCAGCAGCCTGTACGGGGGTGGTGCTACGCAGTATTTT.